Shown below are 25 T cell receptor beta chains from a single sample sequenced in a study of T-cell memory formation after mild COVID-19. TCRdb called the 5' RACE reads again in MiXCR, with one record for every CDR3 protein. The sample yields about 400,000 distinct CDR3 sequences, about a quarter seen once. Sequenced input: PBMCs or a T cell subset sorted from them (not recorded which). The receptor source for this set is an adult woman who had mild COVID-19 (a few samples of this study predate the infection). Cell type and time point are not known.

The rearrangement joins TRBV7-9 to TRBJ1-2; no clear D. CDR1 and CDR2 (germline): SEHNR, FQNEAQ (reference sequence). The length of the CDR3 is 13 residues. The V gene lost 2 bases and the J gene lost 8 bases, with 12 bases spanning the gap. The CDR3 is CASSLLGVGGYTF. The CDR3 region has the DNA TGTGCCAGCAGCTTATTAGGAGTGGGAGGCTACACCTTC.

The chain combines TRBV20-1 with TRBJ2-3, with D possibly being TRBD2 (5 bases). The CDR3 contains 14 residues. CDR1 and CDR2 (germline): DFQATT, SNEGSKA (reference sequence). Trimming left V 4 bases short and J 2 bases short, with 13 bases between. CDR3: CSATIGLVTDTQYF. As DNA, the CDR3 is TGCAGTGCTACAATCGGACTCGTCACAGATACGCAGTATTTT.

In its sample, this clonotype was seen a few times. Given a much more abundant clone one base away, this may be a read error. The chain is built from TRBV7-9 and TRBJ1-1, with TRBD1 as a possible D gene (5 bases). The CDR3 is 13 residues long. Trimming pared 2 bases from V and 3 bases from J, leaving 7 bases between. Germline CDR1 SEHNR, CDR2 FQNEAQ (reference sequence). The CDR3 reads CASSLKGHTEAFF. As DNA, the CDR3 is TGTGCCAGCAGCTTAAAGGGGCACACTGAAGCTTTCTTT.

A few counts support this clonotype. The rearrangement joins TRBV12-3 or TRBV12-4 to TRBJ2-1; 11 bases line up with TRBD1. Trimming at V came to 5 bases and at J to 5 bases, leaving 5 bases not matched to a gene. CDR3 length: 15 residues. The CDR3 DNA reads as TGTGCCAGCAGTCCAGGACAGGGGGCAAACAATGAGCAGTTCTTC. This translates into CASSPGQGANNEQFF.

This clonotype was seen more than once but under ten times. The rearrangement links TRBV13 to TRBJ2-3; D might be TRBD1 or TRBD2, each matching 6 bases. Per germline, CDR1 PRHDT and CDR2 FYEKMQ (reference sequence). The CDR3 contains 15 residues. V was trimmed by 5 bases and J by 2 bases, leaving 14 bases between them. CDR3 sequence (DNA): TGTGCCAGCAGCCCAGACGGGGGCCACACAGATACGCAGTATTTT. It translates to CASSPDGGHTDTQYF.

The genes are TRBV20-1 and TRBJ2-1; D is undetermined. CDR3 length equals 10 residues. CDR1 and CDR2 (germline): DFQATT, SNEGSKA (reference sequence). Trimming took off 7 bases at V and 9 bases at J, with 10 bases between the two ends. Written as DNA, the CDR3 is TGCAGTGTCCCTCTGAGTGAGCAGTTCTTC. Protein: CSVPLSEQFF.

This clonotype has only a few counts. The V and J genes are TRBV7-6 and TRBJ2-3, with 10 positions matching TRBD2. Losses at the gene ends were 5 bases for V and 2 bases for J; bases not matched to a gene: 4. From germline, CDR1 is SGHVS and CDR2 FNYEAQ. There are 15 residues in the CDR3. The CDR3 nucleotides read TGTGCCAGCAGCGCTAGCGGGGGCACCACAGATACGCAGTATTTT. It codes for CASSASGGTTDTQYF.

CDR3 in amino acids: CASAVWGSGSETQYF. The DNA of the CDR3 is TGTGCCAGCGCAGTATGGGGGAGTGGATCAGAGACCCAGTACTTC. This sequence joins TRBV7-2 and TRBJ2-5; either TRBD1 or TRBD2 may fit D (5 bases each). V shed 8 bases and J shed 4 bases, with 20 bases lying between them. The V gene's germline CDR1 is SGHTA and CDR2 FQGNSA. This CDR3 is built from 15 residues.

This clonotype came up a few times. This chain links TRBV12-3 or TRBV12-4 with TRBJ2-1; the match to TRBD2 covers 7 bases. V dropped 3 bases and J dropped 5; count of bases not matched to a gene: 7. CDR3 size: 15 residues. The CDR3 sequence is CASSFSWGLNNEQFF. As DNA, the CDR3 is TGTGCCAGCAGTTTTTCGTGGGGACTAAACAATGAGCAGTTCTTC.

This clonotype was observed a handful of times. V and J are TRBV13 and TRBJ1-1; TRBD1 aligns across 8 bases. With 6 bases clipped from V and 11 bases from J, the junction kept 8 bases outside the gene matches. The germline CDR1 and CDR2 sequences are PRHDT and FYEKMQ (reference sequence). The CDR3 has 12 residues. CDR3 coding DNA: TGTGCCAGCAGTCGGACAGGGACTCGGGCTTTCTTT. Protein sequence: CASSRTGTRAFF.

This clonotype was counted between two and nine times. The rearrangement joins TRBV20-1 to TRBJ2-2, with D possibly TRBD1 on 6 matching bases. V dropped 1 base and J dropped 3 bases, with 12 bases sitting between them. CDR1 and CDR2 (germline): DFQATT, SNEGSKA (reference sequence). This CDR3 has 15 amino acids. DNA of the CDR3: TGCAGTGCTAGAGTGGCAGGGGTGGACACCGGGGAGCTGTTTTTT. Protein sequence: CSARVAGVDTGELFF.

This clonotype appeared a few times. The chain has TRBV7-9 and TRBJ2-2; D unclear. V lost 1 base to trimming and J lost 4 bases, with 7 bases between them. Germline values: CDR1 SEHNR, CDR2 FQNEAQ (reference sequence). The CDR3 runs 14 residues. This CDR3 reads CASSLDTLTGELFF. DNA of the CDR3: TGTGCCAGCAGCTTAGACACCCTCACCGGGGAGCTGTTTTTT.

This clonotype has just a few counts. This CDR3 is CASSSSDREDNEQFF. CDR3 DNA: TGTGCCAGCAGCTCCTCGGACAGGGAAGACAATGAGCAGTTCTTC. This sequence joins TRBV7-9 and TRBJ2-1; 8 bases align to TRBD1. The CDR3 is 15 amino acids. The V gene's germline CDR1 is SEHNR and CDR2 FQNEAQ (reference sequence). Trimming removed 4 bases from V and 5 bases from J; junction bases left unmatched: 7.

The chain carries TRBV2 and TRBJ1-1, with D possibly matching TRBD1 (6 bases). Germline values: CDR1 SNHLY, CDR2 FYNNEI. V shed 8 bases and J shed 5 bases, with 12 bases lying between them. The CDR3 contains 12 residues. CDR3 nucleotides: TGTGCCAGCGGACAGATGGAGACTGAAGCTTTCTTT. Encoded protein: CASGQMETEAFF.

This clonotype was observed a handful of times. The chain has TRBV2 and TRBJ1-3; a weak D match, TRBD1 (5 bases). Between the trimmed V and J ends, which lost 3 bases and 3 bases, there was a span of 9 bases. CDR1 SNHLY and CDR2 FYNNEI come from the germline V gene. The CDR3 spans 14 residues. The DNA of the CDR3 is TGTGCCAGCAGTGAGAGAGGGGTTGGAAACACCATATATTTT. It yields the protein CASSERGVGNTIYF. The full variable domain, completed using reference TRBV2 and TRBJ1-3, is EPEVTQTPSHQVTQMGQEVILRCVPISNHLYFYWYRQILGQKVEFLVSFYNNEISEKSEIFDDQFSVERPDGSNFTLKIRSTKLEDSAMYFCASSERGVGNTIYFGEGSWLTVV.

The chain is built from TRBV20-1 and TRBJ2-7; D gene ambiguous. Trimming stripped 2 bases from V and 0 bases from J, with 8 bases between. Germline-derived CDR1 and CDR2 are DFQATT and SNEGSKA (reference sequence). The CDR3 runs 13 residues. The CDR3 bases are TGCAGTGCTAGAAGCAGATTCTCCTACGAGCAGTACTTC. Its protein is CSARSRFSYEQYF.

This clonotype was seen at least ten times. J is TRBJ2-1 and V is TRBV5-1; D may be TRBD2 (5 bases). The CDR3 sequence is 14 residues long. From germline, CDR1 is SGHRS and CDR2 YFSETQ. Trimming left V 0 bases short and J 3 bases short, with 7 bases between. CDR3 region: CASSLALDYNEQFF. Here the CDR3 DNA reads TGCGCCAGCAGCTTGGCACTAGACTACAATGAGCAGTTCTTC.

In this sample, this clonotype turned up a few times. CDR3 in DNA: TGTGCCAGTGCAGATGGGAAGTCTACGCAGTATTTT. Encoded protein: CASADGKSTQYF. This chain connects TRBV18 to TRBJ2-3; D remains unclear. Germline CDR1 KGHSH, CDR2 LQKENI. There are 12 residues in the CDR3. Deletions cut 9 bases from V and 8 bases from J, with 15 bases between.

This clonotype was detected only a few times. The chain uses TRBV6-6 and TRBJ2-7, with D unresolved. The CDR3 is made up of 14 amino acids. The germline V and J ends were trimmed by 0 bases and 4 bases, with 10 bases remaining between them. The V gene's germline CDR1 is MNHNY and CDR2 SVGAGI (reference sequence). The CDR3 DNA reads TGTGCCAGCAGTTACTCCAGGACGGCGTACGAGCAGTACTTC. Translating it yields CASSYSRTAYEQYF.

The rearrangement joins TRBV6-2 or TRBV6-3 to TRBJ2-7; possibly TRBD1 or TRBD2 for D (5 bases each). Germline lookup yields CDR1 MNHEY and CDR2 SVGEGT. The CDR3 runs 14 residues. Trimming removed 8 bases at V and 2 bases at J, with 16 bases between. The DNA for the CDR3 is TGTGCCAGCCGTAACGTAGGGGAGACCTACGAGCAGTACTTC. Residues: CASRNVGETYEQYF.

The chain employs TRBV4-1 and TRBJ1-2, with 7 bases identical to TRBD1. The CDR3 length is 14 residues. V lost 5 bases, J lost 6 bases, and 9 bases stayed unmatched. The V gene's germline CDR1 is MGHRA and CDR2 YSYEKL. This CDR3 is CASSVADRVDGYTF. CDR3 nucleotides: TGCGCCAGCAGCGTAGCCGACAGGGTGGATGGCTACACCTTC.

This clonotype was seen only a few times. The gene calls are TRBV3-1 and TRBJ1-1, with 7 bases identical to TRBD1. The V gene's germline CDR1 is LGHDT and CDR2 YNNKEL (reference sequence). With V trimmed by 4 bases and J by 2 bases, 7 bases remained unmatched. The CDR3 covers 15 residues. CDR3 sequence reads: CASSLIGTANTEAFF. The CDR3 bases are TGTGCCAGCAGCCTAATTGGGACAGCAAACACTGAAGCTTTCTTT.

This clonotype was found a few times. The rearrangement links TRBV19 to TRBJ1-1; D remains ambiguous. This CDR3 region has 11 residues. CDR1 is LNHDA, CDR2 SQIVND, per germline (reference sequence). The ends were cut back, 7 bases at V and 3 bases at J, with 6 bases in the middle. CDR3 DNA: TGTGCCAGTAAGAGTTACACTGAAGCTTTCTTT. Translated: CASKSYTEAFF. The whole variable domain, filled in from reference TRBV19 and TRBJ1-1, reads DGGITQSPKYLFRKEGQNVTLSCEQNLNHDAMYWYRQDPGQGLRLIYYSQIVNDFQKGDIAEGYSVSREKKESFPLTVTSAQKNPTAFYLCASKSYTEAFFGQGTRLTVV.

The chain combines TRBV7-9 with TRBJ1-1; D gene uncertain. Per the germline V gene, CDR1 is SEHNR and CDR2 is FQNEAQ (reference sequence). The CDR3 is 13 amino acids. V dropped 1 base and J dropped 1 base, with 4 bases sitting between them. CDR3 protein: CASSLVTNTEAFF. Here the CDR3 DNA reads TGTGCCAGCAGCTTAGTTACGAACACTGAAGCTTTCTTT.

The chain links TRBV15 to TRBJ2-1; 7 bases map to TRBD2. This CDR3 has 15 residues. The germline V gene encodes CDR1 LNHNV and CDR2 YYDKDF (reference sequence). J was trimmed by 6 bases and V by 2 bases; bases with no gene match: 7. The CDR3, as DNA: TGTGCCACCAGCAGAATAGCGGGTGCTTCCAATGAGCAGTTCTTC. Protein product: CATSRIAGASNEQFF.